This record concerns one TCR beta chain sequence. The antigen is unknown. These data belong to a study of cytomegalovirus exposure and HLA in healthy donors. Study in general: According to later analysis, the same platform produced the 120 validation and 666 first-cohort repertoires.

Germline assignment: CDR1 LNHDA and CDR2 SQIVND (reference sequence). V gave up 11 bases and J gave up 1 base, with 15 bases separating them. The CDR3 contains 14 residues. Study outcomes and limitations: Most TCR sequences were uncommon, yet certain public TCRs appeared in many donors.

TCRdb's table, derived via immunoSEQ multiplex PCR, lists solely in-frame clones and lacks some. The data hold about 97,000 clones, with about 95% observed a single time. This chain uses TRBV19 with TRBJ1-5; D is uncertain. The clonotype comes from a woman under 30 in good health and CMV-seronegative. Sequenced: PBMCs. The chain's CDR3 is CACQDILSNQPQHF. The DNA of the CDR3 is TGTGCCTGTCAAGATATTCTAAGCAATCAGCCCCAGCATTTT.